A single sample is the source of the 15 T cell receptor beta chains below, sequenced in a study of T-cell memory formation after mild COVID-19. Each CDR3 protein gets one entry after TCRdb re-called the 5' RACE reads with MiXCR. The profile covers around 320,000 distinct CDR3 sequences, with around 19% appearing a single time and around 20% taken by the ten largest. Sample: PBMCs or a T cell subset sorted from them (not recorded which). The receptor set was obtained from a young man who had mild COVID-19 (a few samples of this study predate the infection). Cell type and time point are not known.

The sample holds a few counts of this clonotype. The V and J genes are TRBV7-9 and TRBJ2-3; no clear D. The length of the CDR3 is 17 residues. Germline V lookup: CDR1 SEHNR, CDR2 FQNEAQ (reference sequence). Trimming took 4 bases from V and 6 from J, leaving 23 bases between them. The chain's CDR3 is CASSSPGPLLVTDTQYF. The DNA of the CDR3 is TGTGCCAGCAGCTCGCCTGGTCCACTCTTAGTGACCGATACGCAGTATTTT.

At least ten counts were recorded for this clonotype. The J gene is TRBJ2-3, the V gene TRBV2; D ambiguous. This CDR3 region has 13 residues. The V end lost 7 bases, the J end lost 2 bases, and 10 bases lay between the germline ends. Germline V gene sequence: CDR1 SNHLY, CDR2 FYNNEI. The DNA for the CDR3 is TGTGCCAGCAAGCGAACCTACACAGATACGCAGTATTTT. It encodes CASKRTYTDTQYF. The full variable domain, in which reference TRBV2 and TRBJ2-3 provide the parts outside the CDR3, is EPEVTQTPSHQVTQMGQEVILRCVPISNHLYFYWYRQILGQKVEFLVSFYNNEISEKSEIFDDQFSVERPDGSNFTLKIRSTKLEDSAMYFCASKRTYTDTQYFGPGTRLTVL.

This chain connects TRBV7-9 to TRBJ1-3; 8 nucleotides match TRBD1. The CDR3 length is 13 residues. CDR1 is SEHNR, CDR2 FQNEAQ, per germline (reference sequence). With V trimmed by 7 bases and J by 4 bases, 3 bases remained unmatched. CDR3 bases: TGTGCCAGCAACCAGGGGGCCGGAAACACCATATATTTT. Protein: CASNQGAGNTIYF.

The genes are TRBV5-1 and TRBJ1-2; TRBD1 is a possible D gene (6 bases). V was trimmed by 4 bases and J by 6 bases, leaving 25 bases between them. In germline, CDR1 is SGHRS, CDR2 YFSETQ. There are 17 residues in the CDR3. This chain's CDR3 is CASSVGGVAGAQDGYTF. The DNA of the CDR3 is TGCGCCAGCAGCGTTGGTGGTGTGGCGGGGGCCCAGGATGGCTACACCTTC. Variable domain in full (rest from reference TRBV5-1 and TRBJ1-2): KAGVTQTPRYLIKTRGQQVTLSCSPISGHRSVSWYQQTPGQGLQFLFEYFSETQRNKGNFPGRFSGRQFSNSRSEMNVSTLELGDSALYLCASSVGGVAGAQDGYTFGSGTRLTVV.

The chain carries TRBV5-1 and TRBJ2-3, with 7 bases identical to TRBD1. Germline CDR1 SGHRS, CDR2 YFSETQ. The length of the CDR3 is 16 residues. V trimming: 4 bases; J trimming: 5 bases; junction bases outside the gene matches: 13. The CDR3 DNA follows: TGCGCCAGCAGCAGTATGGGACAGACATCCAGAGATACGCAGTATTTT. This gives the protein CASSSMGQTSRDTQYF.

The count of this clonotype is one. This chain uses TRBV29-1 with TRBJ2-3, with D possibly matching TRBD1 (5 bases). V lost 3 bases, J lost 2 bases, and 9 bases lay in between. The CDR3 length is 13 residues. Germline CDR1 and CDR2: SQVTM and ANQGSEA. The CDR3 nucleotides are TGCAGCGTTGACCAGGGTGTCACAGATACGCAGTATTTT. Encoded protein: CSVDQGVTDTQYF.

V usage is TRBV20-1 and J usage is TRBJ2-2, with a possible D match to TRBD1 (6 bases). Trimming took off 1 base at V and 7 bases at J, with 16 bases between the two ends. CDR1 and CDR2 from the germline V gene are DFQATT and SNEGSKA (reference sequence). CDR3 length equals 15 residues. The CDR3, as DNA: TGCAGTGCTAGAGCGGTGGCAGGGGTTCTCGGGGAGCTGTTTTTT. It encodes CSARAVAGVLGELFF.

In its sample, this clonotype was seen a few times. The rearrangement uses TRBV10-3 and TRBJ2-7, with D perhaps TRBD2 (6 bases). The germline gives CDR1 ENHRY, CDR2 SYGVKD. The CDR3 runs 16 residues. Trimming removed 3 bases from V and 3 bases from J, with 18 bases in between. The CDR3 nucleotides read TGTGCCATCAGTGACAGCTATTACAGCGGGCACTACGAGCAGTACTTC. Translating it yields CAISDSYYSGHYEQYF.

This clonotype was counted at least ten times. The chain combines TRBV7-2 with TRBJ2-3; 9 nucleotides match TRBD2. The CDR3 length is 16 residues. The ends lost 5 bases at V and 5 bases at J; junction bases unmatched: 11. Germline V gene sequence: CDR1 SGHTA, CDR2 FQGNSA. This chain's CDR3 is CASSPTAGGPVDTQYF. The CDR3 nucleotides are TGTGCCAGCAGCCCCACGGCGGGGGGGCCGGTAGATACGCAGTATTTT.

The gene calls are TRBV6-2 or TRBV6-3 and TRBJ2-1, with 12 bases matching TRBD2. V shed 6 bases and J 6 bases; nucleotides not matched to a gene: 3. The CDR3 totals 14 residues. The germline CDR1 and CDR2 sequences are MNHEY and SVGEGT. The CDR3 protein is CASSETSGGNEQFF. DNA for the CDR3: TGTGCCAGCAGCGAGACTAGCGGGGGCAATGAGCAGTTCTTC.

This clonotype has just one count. The CDR3 loop is CASSFNLDTQYF. The CDR3 nucleotides are TGCGCCAGCAGCTTCAATTTAGATACGCAGTATTTT. V usage is TRBV5-1 and J usage is TRBJ2-3; no clear D. V was pared by 2 bases and J by 5 bases, with 6 bases between. Germline-derived CDR1 and CDR2 are SGHRS and YFSETQ. This CDR3 comprises 12 residues.

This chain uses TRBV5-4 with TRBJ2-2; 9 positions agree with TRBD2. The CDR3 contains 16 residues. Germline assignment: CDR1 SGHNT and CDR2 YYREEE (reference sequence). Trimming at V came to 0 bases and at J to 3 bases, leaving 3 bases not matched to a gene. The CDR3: CASSLASGGHTGELFF. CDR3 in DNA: TGTGCCAGCAGCTTGGCGAGCGGGGGGCACACCGGGGAGCTGTTTTTT.

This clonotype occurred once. In DNA form, the CDR3 reads TGTGCCAGCCGGGACAGGGATTACGAGCAGTACTTC. Amino acids: CASRDRDYEQYF. V gene TRBV7-9 combines with J gene TRBJ2-7; 9 positions match TRBD1. The CDR3 extends over 12 amino acids. In germline, CDR1 is SEHNR, CDR2 FQNEAQ (reference sequence). V trimming: 8 bases; J trimming: 4 bases; junction bases outside the gene matches: 3.

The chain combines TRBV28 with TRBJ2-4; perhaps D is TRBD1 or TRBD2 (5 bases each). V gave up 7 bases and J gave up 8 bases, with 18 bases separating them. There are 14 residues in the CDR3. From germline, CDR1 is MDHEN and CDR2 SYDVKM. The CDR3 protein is CASTNPGTLDIQYF. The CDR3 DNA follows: TGTGCCAGCACCAATCCCGGGACGCTGGACATTCAGTACTTC.

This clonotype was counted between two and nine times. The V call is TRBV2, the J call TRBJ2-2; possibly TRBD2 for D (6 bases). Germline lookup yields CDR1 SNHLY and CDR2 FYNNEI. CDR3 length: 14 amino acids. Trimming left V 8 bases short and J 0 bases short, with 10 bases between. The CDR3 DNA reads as TGTGCCAGCGGGCGGGGCCCGAACACCGGGGAGCTGTTTTTT. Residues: CASGRGPNTGELFF.